The clone carrying this T cell receptor beta chain was picked up one time. The antigen remains undetermined. The method was immunoSEQ multiplex PCR; TCRdb's version includes in-frame clones alone and lacks a portion of them. The top ten clones hold approximately 3.3% of a sample with approximately 60,000 clones, 83% of them seen once. Trimming left V 0 bases short and J 7 bases short, with 11 bases between. The CDR3 contains 13 residues. Germline CDR1 is SGHRS and CDR2 is YFSETQ. The data belong to a study of OX40 agonist ivuxolimab in advanced cancers. In the study overall: Patients in the trial were receiving intravenous ivuxolimab every 2 weeks, at doses of 0.01 to 10 mg/kg. Prior anti-PD-1, anti-PD-L1 or anti-CTLA-4 therapy did not bar entry, and approximately 43% had some. General study points: Normalized T-cell clonal expansion was also low in some nonresponders.

Autoimmune disease history or systemic immunosuppression meant exclusion. The material was CD4+ or CD8+ T cells sorted from blood, obtained in a trial of the OX40 agonist ivuxolimab. The TCR comes from an adult with an advanced solid tumor such as melanoma, head and neck, liver or kidney cancer. The rearrangement links TRBV5-1 to TRBJ2-7; D remains ambiguous. CDR3 in DNA: TGCGCCAGCAGCTTGGTTCTAGGGCAGGAGCAGTACTTC. It translates to CASSLVLGQEQYF.